Listed below are T cell receptor beta chains from one sample, sequenced in a study of blood T cell repertoires in COVID-19. Some clones are missing from TCRdb's copy, which holds only in-frame ones; the method was immunoSEQ multiplex PCR. Of roughly 290,000 clones in the sample, roughly 85% were seen once. The sequencing sample was made of PBMCs or T cells enriched from blood (not recorded which). The receptors stem from a woman aged 35 to 49 who had recovered from COVID-19. Each CDR3 is given with its conserved first and last residue. Fields, in order: CDR3 DNA, CDR3 protein, D gene, clone size, V gene, J gene. The D gene is left open where the match is weak. Size values are once, few and many counts, or a class for expanded clones, and some rows have none.

cdr3_nt: TGTGCCAGCAGTTTAGCAGGCGGGATCTCCTACAATGAGCAGTTCTTC
cdr3_aa: CASSLAGGISYNEQFF
d_call: .
clone_size: .
v_call: TRBV28
j_call: TRBJ2-1

cdr3_nt: TGTGCCAGCAGCCCCCTGGGCTGGGGCGGGGGTTCCGAGCAGTACTTC
cdr3_aa: CASSPLGWGGGSEQYF
d_call: TRBD2
clone_size: .
v_call: TRBV7-9
j_call: TRBJ2-7

cdr3_nt: TGTGCCAGCGCGCCAGACAGGGGTACTAATGAAAAACTGTTTTTT
cdr3_aa: CASAPDRGTNEKLFF
d_call: TRBD1
clone_size: .
v_call: TRBV18
j_call: TRBJ1-4

cdr3_nt: TGTGCCAGCAGCTTAGGACTAGCGGGAGGAACCTACGAGCAGTACTTC
cdr3_aa: CASSLGLAGGTYEQYF
d_call: TRBD2
clone_size: .
v_call: TRBV7-2
j_call: TRBJ2-7

cdr3_nt: TGTGCCAGTAGGGCACGTCCGGAGTCCAAAAACATTCAGTACTTC
cdr3_aa: CASRARPESKNIQYF
d_call: .
clone_size: .
v_call: TRBV19
j_call: TRBJ2-4

cdr3_nt: TGTGCCAGCAGGCGGACGGGGGTAGATACGCAGTATTTT
cdr3_aa: CASRRTGVDTQYF
d_call: .
clone_size: .
v_call: TRBV27
j_call: TRBJ2-3

cdr3_nt: TGTGCCAGTAGTCGGGTCTCAGGAAACACCATATATTTT
cdr3_aa: CASSRVSGNTIYF
d_call: .
clone_size: .
v_call: TRBV19
j_call: TRBJ1-3

cdr3_nt: TGTGCCATCCAAGGGCAGGGTGAGACCCAGTACTTC
cdr3_aa: CAIQGQGETQYF
d_call: .
clone_size: once
v_call: TRBV10-3
j_call: TRBJ2-5

cdr3_nt: TGTGCCAGTAGTACAACAAGACAGGGATACGGTGAAAAACTGTTTTTT
cdr3_aa: CASSTTRQGYGEKLFF
d_call: TRBD1
clone_size: .
v_call: TRBV19
j_call: TRBJ1-4

cdr3_nt: TGTGCCAGCAGCTTAGGGACAGGGAATACGCAGTATTTT
cdr3_aa: CASSLGTGNTQYF
d_call: TRBD1
clone_size: .
v_call: TRBV7-2
j_call: TRBJ2-3

cdr3_nt: TGCGCCAGCAGCTTGGGGGTTGCGGGACCGAACACCGGGGAGCTGTTTTTT
cdr3_aa: CASSLGVAGPNTGELFF
d_call: .
clone_size: .
v_call: TRBV5-1
j_call: TRBJ2-2

cdr3_nt: TGTGCCAGCAGACCTATCGACCGGGACACCGCTAACTATGGCTACACCTTC
cdr3_aa: CASRPIDRDTANYGYTF
d_call: .
clone_size: .
v_call: TRBV7-6
j_call: TRBJ1-2

cdr3_nt: TGTGCCAGCAGCCCTGGGTCAGGGGTTACCTACGAGCAGTACTTC
cdr3_aa: CASSPGSGVTYEQYF
d_call: .
clone_size: few
v_call: TRBV6-6
j_call: TRBJ2-7

cdr3_nt: TGTGCCAGCAGCCCCCCGGACAGGGACGAGCAGTACTTC
cdr3_aa: CASSPPDRDEQYF
d_call: TRBD1
clone_size: .
v_call: TRBV7-3
j_call: TRBJ2-7

cdr3_nt: TGCAGCGGTAGGCTAGCGGGTCCTAATGAGCAGTTCTTC
cdr3_aa: CSGRLAGPNEQFF
d_call: TRBD2
clone_size: once
v_call: TRBV29-1
j_call: TRBJ2-1

cdr3_nt: TGCAGCGTTGAAGGGCAGTATCAGGAGACCCAGTACTTC
cdr3_aa: CSVEGQYQETQYF
d_call: .
clone_size: .
v_call: TRBV29-1
j_call: TRBJ2-5

cdr3_nt: TGTGCCAGTAGTCCAACTAGCGTCTCCTACAATGAGCAGTTCTTC
cdr3_aa: CASSPTSVSYNEQFF
d_call: TRBD2
clone_size: .
v_call: TRBV19
j_call: TRBJ2-1

cdr3_nt: TGCGCCAGCACGGCCCGGGTCCGTTCCTATGGCTACACCTTC
cdr3_aa: CASTARVRSYGYTF
d_call: .
clone_size: .
v_call: TRBV5-1
j_call: TRBJ1-2

cdr3_nt: TGTGCCAGCGGCGACAGGGGGCAAGAGACCCAGTACTTC
cdr3_aa: CASGDRGQETQYF
d_call: TRBD1
clone_size: .
v_call: TRBV27
j_call: TRBJ2-5

cdr3_nt: TGTGCCAGTAGTATTAGAGCGGGAGGGCCTAATGAGCAGTTCTTC
cdr3_aa: CASSIRAGGPNEQFF
d_call: TRBD2
clone_size: .
v_call: TRBV19
j_call: TRBJ2-1

cdr3_nt: TGTGCCAGTAGTACCACCCCCGGCCTAGCGGGAGCGGGTGAGCAGTTCTTC
cdr3_aa: CASSTTPGLAGAGEQFF
d_call: TRBD2
clone_size: .
v_call: TRBV19
j_call: TRBJ2-1

cdr3_nt: TGTGCCAGCAGCCAAGAGGGGGGGCTAAATCAGCCCCAGCATTTT
cdr3_aa: CASSQEGGLNQPQHF
d_call: .
clone_size: .
v_call: TRBV3-1/TRBV3-2
j_call: TRBJ1-5

cdr3_nt: TGTGCCAGCAGCCTCAACTACGAGCAGTACTTC
cdr3_aa: CASSLNYEQYF
d_call: .
clone_size: once
v_call: TRBV7-8
j_call: TRBJ2-7

cdr3_nt: TGTGCCAGCACCGTACAGAACTATGGCTACACCTTC
cdr3_aa: CASTVQNYGYTF
d_call: .
clone_size: .
v_call: TRBV28
j_call: TRBJ1-2

cdr3_nt: TGTGCCAGCAGTTCCTCTAGGCCGGGAGGCTACAATGAGCAGTTCTTC
cdr3_aa: CASSSSRPGGYNEQFF
d_call: TRBD2
clone_size: .
v_call: TRBV6-5
j_call: TRBJ2-1

cdr3_nt: TGCGCCAGCAGTGATCAGGGGGCACCTAATCAGCCCCAGCATTTT
cdr3_aa: CASSDQGAPNQPQHF
d_call: TRBD1
clone_size: .
v_call: TRBV10-2
j_call: TRBJ1-5

cdr3_nt: TGTGCCAGCAGCCAAGAATGGGCTGCTGGGCGTTTT
cdr3_aa: CASSQEWAAGRF
d_call: .
clone_size: once
v_call: TRBV3-1/TRBV3-2
j_call: TRBJ1-5

cdr3_nt: TGCGCCAGCAGCCAGGGGGACAGGGACCACTATGGCTACACCTTC
cdr3_aa: CASSQGDRDHYGYTF
d_call: TRBD1
clone_size: once
v_call: TRBV5-1
j_call: TRBJ1-2

cdr3_nt: TGTGCCAGCAGTTTCCCAAGCGGGCCTTACAATGAGCAGTTCTTC
cdr3_aa: CASSFPSGPYNEQFF
d_call: .
clone_size: once
v_call: TRBV27
j_call: TRBJ2-1

cdr3_nt: TGCGCCAGCAGCTTAGATGGGGCAGGGTCAAGTTCACCCCTCCACTTT
cdr3_aa: CASSLDGAGSSSPLHF
d_call: .
clone_size: .
v_call: TRBV5-1
j_call: TRBJ1-6

cdr3_nt: TGTGCCAGCAGTTTAATGACAGGGGAGGGCACTGAAGCTTTCTTT
cdr3_aa: CASSLMTGEGTEAFF
d_call: TRBD1
clone_size: .
v_call: TRBV27
j_call: TRBJ1-1

cdr3_nt: TGTGCCAGTAGCACAGGATTTAACACTGAAGCTTTCTTT
cdr3_aa: CASSTGFNTEAFF
d_call: .
clone_size: once
v_call: TRBV19
j_call: TRBJ1-1

cdr3_nt: TGTGCCAGCAGTGCTGAGAGCTCCTATAATTCACCCCTCCACTTT
cdr3_aa: CASSAESSYNSPLHF
d_call: .
clone_size: .
v_call: TRBV2
j_call: TRBJ1-6

cdr3_nt: TGCGCCAGCAGCTTGGGGGTACTAGCGGGGTCCTACAATGAGCAGTTCTTC
cdr3_aa: CASSLGVLAGSYNEQFF
d_call: TRBD2
clone_size: .
v_call: TRBV5-1
j_call: TRBJ2-1

cdr3_nt: TGTGCCAGCAGCCCGCTAATTCCGGGACTAGAGGGCACAGATACGCAGTATTTT
cdr3_aa: CASSPLIPGLEGTDTQYF
d_call: TRBD2
clone_size: .
v_call: TRBV3-1/TRBV3-2
j_call: TRBJ2-3

cdr3_nt: TGTGCCAGCAGCTCCCTGACATCCATCTCTGGAAACACCATATATTTT
cdr3_aa: CASSSLTSISGNTIYF
d_call: .
clone_size: .
v_call: TRBV5-5
j_call: TRBJ1-3

cdr3_nt: TGTGCCACCTACACGGGCTCCTATAATTCACCCCTCCACTTT
cdr3_aa: CATYTGSYNSPLHF
d_call: .
clone_size: .
v_call: TRBV28
j_call: TRBJ1-6

cdr3_nt: TGTGCCAGCAGCTTGGACAGCTACAATGAGCAGTTCTTC
cdr3_aa: CASSLDSYNEQFF
d_call: .
clone_size: .
v_call: TRBV7-2
j_call: TRBJ2-1

cdr3_nt: TGTGCCAGCTCAAGCTCACCGGGACTAGCGGGAACAGATACGCAGTATTTT
cdr3_aa: CASSSSPGLAGTDTQYF
d_call: TRBD2
clone_size: once
v_call: TRBV18
j_call: TRBJ2-3

cdr3_nt: TGTGCCAGCAGTTACTCGCCAGGGGAAAACACCATATATTTT
cdr3_aa: CASSYSPGENTIYF
d_call: .
clone_size: .
v_call: TRBV6-5
j_call: TRBJ1-3

cdr3_nt: TGTGCCAGCAGTTTTTCCAGGGACTATGGCTACACCTTC
cdr3_aa: CASSFSRDYGYTF
d_call: .
clone_size: .
v_call: TRBV28
j_call: TRBJ1-2

cdr3_nt: TGTGCCACCAGTGAAGGCAGGGGGCGAGAAAAACTGTTTTTT
cdr3_aa: CATSEGRGREKLFF
d_call: TRBD1
clone_size: .
v_call: TRBV24-1
j_call: TRBJ1-4

cdr3_nt: TGTGCCACCAGTGCCTTGGGACAATCCACCGGGGAGCTGTTTTTT
cdr3_aa: CATSALGQSTGELFF
d_call: .
clone_size: .
v_call: TRBV24-1
j_call: TRBJ2-2

cdr3_nt: TGTGCCAGTACCCCGAGAGGGTGGCCTGATGAAAAACTGTTTTTT
cdr3_aa: CASTPRGWPDEKLFF
d_call: .
clone_size: .
v_call: TRBV19
j_call: TRBJ1-4

cdr3_nt: TGTGCCAGCTCAACGAATAGCCTACAGGGGAACACTGAAGCTTTCTTT
cdr3_aa: CASSTNSLQGNTEAFF
d_call: .
clone_size: .
v_call: TRBV18
j_call: TRBJ1-1

cdr3_nt: TGTGCCAGTAGTTTCGAGACAGGGTGGGAGGATACGCAGTATTTT
cdr3_aa: CASSFETGWEDTQYF
d_call: TRBD1
clone_size: .
v_call: TRBV19
j_call: TRBJ2-3

cdr3_nt: TGTGCCAGTAGTCTGGCTAGCGGGAGAAATGAGCAGTTCTTC
cdr3_aa: CASSLASGRNEQFF
d_call: TRBD2
clone_size: .
v_call: TRBV19
j_call: TRBJ2-1

cdr3_nt: TGTGCCAGCCCAAGGGGGGTGCGGGAGGGTACAGCAGATACGCAGTATTTT
cdr3_aa: CASPRGVREGTADTQYF
d_call: TRBD2
clone_size: few
v_call: TRBV19
j_call: TRBJ2-3

cdr3_nt: TGTGCCAGCATCCGGGGGGGGAGCAGGAGCGGGAGTCAGCGGTACTTC
cdr3_aa: CASIRGGSRSGSQRYF
d_call: TRBD2
clone_size: .
v_call: TRBV28
j_call: TRBJ2-7

cdr3_nt: TGTGCCAGCAGTCCCCCGTTAGAGACCCAGTACTTC
cdr3_aa: CASSPPLETQYF
d_call: .
clone_size: .
v_call: TRBV11-2
j_call: TRBJ2-5

cdr3_nt: TGTGCCACCACCGGGGGGGGGCTCCCCCCCGCCGGGGAGCTGTTTTTT
cdr3_aa: CATTGGGLPPAGELFF
d_call: TRBD2
clone_size: .
v_call: TRBV28
j_call: TRBJ2-2

cdr3_nt: TGTGCCAGCAGTTTATCGGTCATAGGGAGGGAGCAGTACTTC
cdr3_aa: CASSLSVIGREQYF
d_call: .
clone_size: .
v_call: TRBV28
j_call: TRBJ2-7

cdr3_nt: TGCGCCAGCAGCCCCGGGACTAGCGCTTACAATGAGCAGTTCTTC
cdr3_aa: CASSPGTSAYNEQFF
d_call: TRBD2
clone_size: .
v_call: TRBV5-1
j_call: TRBJ2-1

cdr3_nt: TGCGCCAGCAGCCAAGAACGGGGAAACACCATATATTTT
cdr3_aa: CASSQERGNTIYF
d_call: .
clone_size: once
v_call: TRBV4-3
j_call: TRBJ1-3

cdr3_nt: TGTGCCAGCAGCGGGGGCAGGGTGAGCTACGAGCAGTACTTC
cdr3_aa: CASSGGRVSYEQYF
d_call: .
clone_size: .
v_call: TRBV7-9
j_call: TRBJ2-7